One sample yielded the 9 T cell receptor beta chains listed below, sequenced in a study of cytomegalovirus exposure and HLA in healthy donors. The protocol was immunoSEQ multiplex PCR, while the TCRdb copy is restricted to in-frame clones and leaves out a portion. The profile shows under 150,000 clones, 70% to 90% of them singletons. Source material: PBMCs. The origin of the receptors is a woman aged 25-40 years in good health and CMV-seronegative.

J is TRBJ1-1 and V is TRBV27; a possible D gene is TRBD1 (6 bases). The CDR3 consists of 13 residues. Trimming removed 1 base at V and 5 bases at J, with 8 bases between. The germline V gene encodes CDR1 MNHEY and CDR2 SMNVEV (reference sequence). The CDR3 DNA is TGTGCCAGCAGTTTATTAGGGGGAACTGAAGCTTTCTTT. The encoded protein is CASSLLGGTEAFF.

A single count supports this clone. The rearrangement uses TRBV5-1 and TRBJ2-1; 7 positions match TRBD1. This CDR3 has 14 amino acids. V gave up 0 bases and J gave up 8 bases; unmatched junction bases: 5. Germline V lookup: CDR1 SGHRS, CDR2 YFSETQ. The CDR3, as DNA: TGCGCCAGCAGCTTGGCATACAGGGGAGATGAGCAGTTCTTC. Translated: CASSLAYRGDEQFF.

This clone appeared a single time. The chain couples TRBV28 to TRBJ1-6; weak D call: TRBD1 (6 bases). CDR3 length equals 12 residues. The ends were cut back, 6 bases at V and 10 bases at J, with 10 bases in the middle. The germline V gene encodes CDR1 MDHEN and CDR2 SYDVKM. DNA of the CDR3: TGTGCCAGCAGGGACAGCGGATCACCCCTCCACTTT. It is translated as CASRDSGSPLHF. The full variable domain, completed using reference TRBV28 and TRBJ1-6, is DVKVTQSSRYLVKRTGEKVFLECVQDMDHENMFWYRQDPGLGLRLIYFSYDVKMKEKGDIPEGYSVSREKKERFSLILESASTNQTSMYLCASRDSGSPLHFGNGTRLTVT.

This chain joins TRBV10-3 and TRBJ2-5, with a weak D call TRBD1 (5 bases). CDR1 and CDR2 (germline): ENHRY, SYGVKD. V lost 6 bases to trimming and J lost 3 bases, with 14 bases between them. The CDR3 extends over 14 amino acids. The CDR3 here is CAIRPDTGEETQYF. The CDR3 DNA reads as TGTGCCATCAGGCCGGACACCGGCGAAGAGACCCAGTACTTC.

CDR3: CASTRFKDTEAFF. The CDR3 coding sequence is TGTGCCAGCACCAGATTCAAAGACACTGAAGCTTTCTTT. The V call is TRBV6-5, the J call TRBJ1-1, with D uncertain. V lost 7 bases, J lost 3 bases, and 12 bases lay in between. Germline-derived CDR1 and CDR2 are MNHEY and SVGAGI. CDR3 length equals 13 residues.

This clone was seen a few times. V is TRBV4-1 and J is TRBJ1-2, with 11 nucleotides matching TRBD1. The J segment lost 7 bases and the V segment lost 5 bases, leaving 6 bases of the junction unmatched. The CDR3 is 14 residues long. Germline lookup yields CDR1 MGHRA and CDR2 YSYEKL. CDR3 residues: CASSSRDRGFGYTF. DNA of the CDR3: TGCGCCAGCAGCTCCCGGGACAGGGGGTTTGGCTACACCTTC.

The rearrangement uses TRBV2 and TRBJ2-1; 11 positions match TRBD2. There are 16 residues in the CDR3. Per the germline V gene, CDR1 is SNHLY and CDR2 is FYNNEI. With 6 bases clipped from V and 0 bases from J, the junction kept 4 bases outside the gene matches. The CDR3 bases are TGTGCCAGCAGCCGACTAGCGGGGAGCTCCTACAATGAGCAGTTCTTC. This translates into CASSRLAGSSYNEQFF.

This clone came up a few times. The chain joins TRBV2 to TRBJ1-2; TRBD1 matches at 7 bases. This CDR3 spans 13 amino acids. Trimming at V came to 2 bases and at J to 8 bases, leaving 5 bases not matched to a gene. The germline gives CDR1 SNHLY, CDR2 FYNNEI. The CDR3 loop reads CASSEQGEVGYTF. DNA of the CDR3: TGTGCCAGCAGTGAACAGGGGGAGGTCGGCTACACCTTC. The variable domain in full, completed from reference TRBV2 and TRBJ1-2, reads EPEVTQTPSHQVTQMGQEVILRCVPISNHLYFYWYRQILGQKVEFLVSFYNNEISEKSEIFDDQFSVERPDGSNFTLKIRSTKLEDSAMYFCASSEQGEVGYTFGSGTRLTVV.

The V call is TRBV7-3, the J call TRBJ2-5; 10 bases fit TRBD1. The length of the CDR3 is 15 residues. Germline V gene data show CDR1 as SGHTA and CDR2 as FQGTGA. V lost 2 bases to trimming and J lost 2 bases; unmatched junction nucleotides: 2. CDR3 nucleotides: TGTGCCAGCAGCTTACTGGGACAGGGGCAAGAGACCCAGTACTTC. Translation gives CASSLLGQGQETQYF.